This T cell receptor beta chain was obtained from a study of shared clonotypes between healthy human individuals. Worth noting for this clone: As yet, its antigen is unknown.

Study conclusions and caveats: The study found lower generation probabilities in non-shared clonotypes than in those shared by all four donors.

As processed by the authors: ImmunoSEQ junction-only sequences lacked quality scores, so their filtering differed. Clones were read by immunoSEQ multiplex PCR, and TCRdb kept only the in-frame ones, dropping some. V, J and clone size derive from that table, while D and trimming were established from the DNA sequence. This sample has 1.6 million or so clones; roughly 96% occur once, and the top ten carry approximately 1.1%. Trimming cost V 1 base and J 4 bases, with 12 bases left between them. This CDR3 has 16 amino acids. Germline CDR1 is SGDLS and CDR2 is YYNGEE. V is TRBV9 and J is TRBJ2-6; perhaps TRBD1 as D (6 bases). The sequenced sample consisted of naive CD4+ T cells sorted from blood. Subset indicated: CD45RA+ positively selected. The TCR was taken from a young man in good health. The DNA for the CDR3 is TGTGCCAGCAGCGTACAAGGGGGTGCAGGGGCCAACGTCCTGACTTTC. Protein: CASSVQGGAGANVLTF. The full variable domain, completed using reference TRBV9 and TRBJ2-6, is DSGVTQTPKHLITATGQRVTLRCSPRSGDLSVYWYQQSLDQGLQFLIQYYNGEERAKGNILERFSAQQFPDLHSELNLSSLELGDSALYFCASSVQGGAGANVLTFGAGSRLTVL.